This TCR beta chain was sequenced for a study of early T cells in non-severe SARS-CoV-2 infection. Whole-study findings and limits: There was a bias toward anti-spike CD8 responses in VDJdb matching, which missed private and CD4 specificities.

This clonotype has just a few counts. Its antigen remains unknown. The CDR3 consists of 17 residues. Trimming removed 1 base at V and 0 bases at J, with 16 bases between. Germline CDR1 SGHTS, CDR2 YDEGEE. TCRdb analysed the 5' RACE reads with MiXCR anew, one entry per CDR3 protein. This repertoire shows 75,000 to 100,000 distinct CDR3 sequences, approximately 15% found once; its top ten account for less than 0.6%. The source is an adult who was a healthcare worker with PCR-confirmed SARS-CoV-2 infection or an uninfected control (not recorded which). Sequencing was performed on whole blood. The chain is built from TRBV5-8 and TRBJ1-1; tentative D call: TRBD1 (5 bases). The CDR3 reads CASSLRDRNYMNTEAFF. The CDR3 DNA reads TGTGCCAGCAGCTTGAGAGACAGAAACTACATGAACACTGAAGCTTTCTTT.